A selection of T cell receptor beta chains follows, all from one sample in a study of T-cell reconstitution after alpha-beta-depleted transplantation in children. TCRdb ran MiXCR on the PCR reads and lists one entry per CDR3 protein. Here the sample spans a few hundred thousand distinct CDR3 sequences, around 15% being singletons. Sequencing used PBMCs, mostly from graft donor cells, obtained 360 days after TCRalphabeta/CD19-depleted stem cell transplant. All receptors derive from a boy under two years old who had a stem cell transplant for Wiskott-Aldrich syndrome, so the T cells may come from the graft donor. CDR3s include the opening cysteine and the closing phenylalanine or tryptophan. A D gene is named only where the DNA matches it firmly. Only some rows state a clone size, as once, few, many or a class for expanded clones.

abundance: .; len: 14; d_gene: .; v_gene: TRBV7-8; j_gene: TRBJ2-1; CDR3aa: CASSLTTPLNEQFF; CDR3nt: TGTGCCAGCAGCCTTACTACCCCCCTTAATGAGCAGTTCTTC
abundance: few; len: 16; d_gene: .; v_gene: TRBV20-1; j_gene: TRBJ2-1; CDR3aa: CSARRVAVSSYNEQFF; CDR3nt: TGCAGTGCTAGACGGGTAGCGGTTAGCTCCTACAATGAGCAGTTCTTC
abundance: many; len: 14; d_gene: TRBD2; v_gene: TRBV5-1; j_gene: TRBJ2-7; CDR3aa: CASSLGDYHYEQYF; CDR3nt: TGCGCCAGCAGCTTGGGGGACTACCACTACGAGCAGTACTTC
abundance: .; len: 17; d_gene: .; v_gene: TRBV4-3; j_gene: TRBJ2-1; CDR3aa: CASSQDAWGMKTGGQFF; CDR3nt: TGCGCCAGCAGCCAAGATGCGTGGGGGATGAAGACCGGCGGGCAGTTCTTC
abundance: .; len: 16; d_gene: TRBD1; v_gene: TRBV7-9; j_gene: TRBJ1-1; CDR3aa: CASSPRDREGNSEAFF; CDR3nt: TGTGCCAGCAGCCCTAGGGACAGGGAAGGGAACTCTGAAGCTTTCTTT
abundance: few; len: 16; d_gene: TRBD2; v_gene: TRBV6-5; j_gene: TRBJ2-2; CDR3aa: CASSYSGGGAAGELFF; CDR3nt: TGTGCCAGCAGTTACTCTGGCGGGGGGGCCGCCGGGGAGCTGTTTTTT
abundance: few; len: 18; d_gene: TRBD1; v_gene: TRBV11-1; j_gene: TRBJ1-2; CDR3aa: CASSSGWDRGRESYGYTF; CDR3nt: TGTGCCAGCAGCTCAGGCTGGGACAGGGGGCGTGAGAGCTATGGCTACACCTTC
abundance: .; len: 11; d_gene: .; v_gene: TRBV7-8; j_gene: TRBJ2-1; CDR3aa: CASSRETEQFF; CDR3nt: TGTGCCAGCAGTCGGGAGACTGAGCAGTTCTTC
abundance: .; len: 11; d_gene: .; v_gene: TRBV6-6; j_gene: TRBJ2-3; CDR3aa: CASSHVDTQYF; CDR3nt: TGTGCCAGCAGTCATGTGGATACGCAGTATTTT
abundance: .; len: 14; d_gene: TRBD2; v_gene: TRBV27; j_gene: TRBJ2-2; CDR3aa: CASTSGGAIGELFF; CDR3nt: TGTGCCAGCACTAGCGGGGGGGCGATCGGGGAGCTGTTTTTT
abundance: few; len: 17; d_gene: .; v_gene: TRBV4-1; j_gene: TRBJ1-5; CDR3aa: CASSAFQGWENNQPQHF; CDR3nt: TGCGCCAGCAGCGCGTTCCAGGGGTGGGAGAACAATCAGCCCCAGCATTTT
abundance: .; len: 12; d_gene: .; v_gene: TRBV5-1; j_gene: TRBJ2-7; CDR3aa: CASSAASGEQYF; CDR3nt: TGCGCCAGCAGCGCGGCGTCTGGCGAGCAGTACTTC
abundance: few; len: 14; d_gene: TRBD1; v_gene: TRBV5-1; j_gene: TRBJ2-7; CDR3aa: CASSFLRQGDEQYF; CDR3nt: TGCGCCAGCAGCTTCCTCCGACAGGGTGATGAGCAGTACTTC
abundance: many; len: 14; d_gene: TRBD1; v_gene: TRBV13; j_gene: TRBJ2-7; CDR3aa: CASSFRQGAYEQYF; CDR3nt: TGTGCCAGCAGCTTTCGACAGGGGGCCTACGAGCAGTACTTC
abundance: .; len: 14; d_gene: TRBD1; v_gene: TRBV10-3; j_gene: TRBJ1-1; CDR3aa: CASSHTGGLTEAFF; CDR3nt: TGTGCCAGCAGTCATACAGGGGGGTTGACTGAAGCTTTCTTT
abundance: .; len: 15; d_gene: .; v_gene: TRBV20-1; j_gene: TRBJ2-1; CDR3aa: CGAIGDSSSYNEQFF; CDR3nt: TGCGGTGCTATTGGGGACTCGAGCTCCTACAATGAGCAGTTCTTC
abundance: .; len: 13; d_gene: TRBD2; v_gene: TRBV2; j_gene: TRBJ2-3; CDR3aa: CASRRLAADTQYF; CDR3nt: TGTGCCAGCAGACGACTAGCGGCAGATACGCAGTATTTT
abundance: many; len: 15; d_gene: .; v_gene: TRBV28; j_gene: TRBJ2-7; CDR3aa: CASSLWTRASYEQYF; CDR3nt: TGTGCCAGCAGTTTATGGACACGGGCTTCCTACGAGCAGTACTTC
abundance: .; len: 14; d_gene: .; v_gene: TRBV6-1; j_gene: TRBJ1-5; CDR3aa: CASSEGLGGQPQHF; CDR3nt: TGTGCCAGCAGTGAGGGTTTAGGGGGACAGCCCCAGCATTTT
abundance: many; len: 15; d_gene: TRBD1; v_gene: TRBV7-2; j_gene: TRBJ2-1; CDR3aa: CASSLTGRSYNEQFF; CDR3nt: TGTGCCAGCAGCTTGACAGGGCGCTCCTACAATGAGCAGTTCTTC
abundance: .; len: 12; d_gene: TRBD2; v_gene: TRBV29-1; j_gene: TRBJ2-3; CDR3aa: CSGHTSVFTQYF; CDR3nt: TGCAGCGGCCACACTAGCGTGTTTACGCAGTATTTT
abundance: few; len: 15; d_gene: .; v_gene: TRBV5-1; j_gene: TRBJ2-3; CDR3aa: CASSVGTLDTDTQYF; CDR3nt: TGCGCCAGCAGCGTGGGCACACTTGACACAGATACGCAGTATTTT
abundance: .; len: 12; d_gene: .; v_gene: TRBV20-1; j_gene: TRBJ2-3; CDR3aa: CSAWDHTDTQYF; CDR3nt: TGCAGTGCCTGGGACCACACAGATACGCAGTATTTT